The clone carrying this T cell receptor (beta chain) turned up a few times. As yet, its antigen is unknown. The record originates from a study of cytomegalovirus exposure and HLA in healthy donors. Study in general: From 150 million to 200 million T cells, an earlier analysis saw roughly 120 million unique TCR beta sequences.

Primers: 60 Vbeta forward and 13 Jbeta reverse. Profiling relied on immunoSEQ multiplex PCR, and the TCRdb table lists in-frame clones only, not all of them. This table has about 160,000 clones, around 79% appearing once. The germline gives CDR1 LNHDA, CDR2 SQIVND (reference sequence). The CDR3 length is 13 residues. Study results and limitations: Productive status was seen about 87% or about 30% of the time for most TCR beta V segments in an earlier analysis. Immune exposure data for these donors was limited to CMV serostatus. Researchers catalogued roughly 170 TCR beta chains as cytomegalovirus-associated.

The chain is built from TRBV19 and TRBJ2-1; a weak D match, TRBD1 (6 bases). The origin of this receptor is a woman in her thirties or forties in good health and CMV-seronegative. Sequenced: PBMCs. Here the CDR3 reads CATGLGALGEQFF. The DNA for the CDR3 is TGTGCTACCGGGCTGGGGGCACTCGGTGAGCAGTTCTTC. Together with reference TRBV19 and TRBJ2-1, the CDR3 gives the full variable domain: DGGITQSPKYLFRKEGQNVTLSCEQNLNHDAMYWYRQDPGQGLRLIYYSQIVNDFQKGDIAEGYSVSREKKESFPLTVTSAQKNPTAFYLCATGLGALGEQFFGPGTRLTVL.